The sequence of this TCR beta chain was determined in a study of T cells in Graves' hyperthyroidism and ophthalmopathy. Study details: Peripheral blood samples were taken at initial diagnosis, prior to any treatment.

This clonotype has a count of ten or more. The V and J ends lost 2 bases and 0 bases respectively, with 9 bases between them. Per germline, CDR1 SGHVS and CDR2 FQNEAQ. The CDR3 covers 15 residues. Amplification of TCR beta CDR3 regions used RNA as the template. The HTBI primer set drove a first-round RT-PCR of the TCR CDR3. Using its own MiXCR run on the multiplex PCR reads, TCRdb lists one record per CDR3 protein. The sample holds about 210,000 distinct CDR3 sequences, about a sixth seen once. Criteria for exclusion of patients were uncontrolled infection, other autoimmune disease, pregnancy or lactation. Diagnostic assessment was based on clinical symptoms, serum thyroxine and TRAb, thyroid ultrasound and orbital computed tomography.

The V call is TRBV7-8, the J call TRBJ2-3, with D perhaps matching TRBD2 (6 bases). This receptor was taken from a man aged 50 or older with Graves' hyperthyroidism. The sequenced sample consisted of blood. The CDR3 protein is CASSLWRESTDTQYF. The DNA for the CDR3 is TGTGCCAGCAGCTTATGGCGGGAAAGCACAGATACGCAGTATTTT.